The sequence of this T cell receptor beta chain was determined in a study of cytomegalovirus exposure and HLA in healthy donors. Study conclusions and caveats: It was fewer than 200 TCR beta chains that were listed as cytomegalovirus-associated.

Points on this clone: Its specificity is unknown.

The CDR3 contains 14 residues. V lost 0 bases, J lost 6 bases, and 12 bases lay in between. CDR1 MGHDK and CDR2 SYGVNS come from the germline V gene. TCRdb keeps only in-frame clones here, not all; method: immunoSEQ multiplex PCR. Altogether about 330,000 clones are present, 75% to 90% being singletons, with the ten largest covering roughly 1.2%. This TCR was sampled from a woman aged 25-40 years in good health and CMV-seropositive. Sequencing was done on a sample of PBMCs. The V call is TRBV25-1, the J call TRBJ2-7, with D possibly being TRBD1 (5 bases). In DNA form, the CDR3 reads TGTGCCAGCAGTGAATATCCCACAGGAGCCGAGCAGTACTTC. Translated, it gives CASSEYPTGAEQYF.